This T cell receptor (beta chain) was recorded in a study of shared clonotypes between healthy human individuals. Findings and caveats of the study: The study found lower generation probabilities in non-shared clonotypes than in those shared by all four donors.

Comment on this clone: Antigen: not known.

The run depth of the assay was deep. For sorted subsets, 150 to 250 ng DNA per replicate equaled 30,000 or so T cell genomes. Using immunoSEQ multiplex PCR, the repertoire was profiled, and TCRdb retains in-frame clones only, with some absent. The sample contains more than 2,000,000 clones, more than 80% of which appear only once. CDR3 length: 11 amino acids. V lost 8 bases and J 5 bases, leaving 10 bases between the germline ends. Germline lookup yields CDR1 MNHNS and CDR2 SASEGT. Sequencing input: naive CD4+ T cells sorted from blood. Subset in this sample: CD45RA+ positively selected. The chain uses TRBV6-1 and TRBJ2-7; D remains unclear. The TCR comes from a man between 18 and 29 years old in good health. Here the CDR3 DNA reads TGTGCCAGCTCTCCAAGGGACGAGCAGTACTTC. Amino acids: CASSPRDEQYF.